These 20 T cell receptor beta chains originate from one sample sequenced in a study of T cell responses to AZD1222 COVID-19 vaccine. Profiling relied on immunoSEQ multiplex PCR, and the TCRdb table lists in-frame clones only, not all of them. The sample yields nearly 110,000 clones, about 92% seen once. Sequences were derived from peripheral blood, sampled 28 days after the second AZD1222 dose. These receptors were collected from an adult who received the AZD1222 COVID-19 vaccine.

This clone was detected only once. The V gene is TRBV5-1, the J gene TRBJ2-5; maybe TRBD1 (5 bases). This CDR3 is 13 amino acids long. Trimming pared 6 bases from V and 4 bases from J, leaving 13 bases between. Per germline, CDR1 SGHRS and CDR2 YFSETQ. This CDR3 reads CASTGHVGETQYF. CDR3 bases: TGCGCCAGCACCGGACATGTGGGAGAGACCCAGTACTTC.

This clone was observed once. The V gene is TRBV12-5, the J gene TRBJ1-1; 7 nucleotides line up with TRBD1. The ends lost 4 bases at V and 4 bases at J; junction bases unmatched: 9. CDR1 and CDR2 from the germline V gene are LGHNT and FRNRAP. The CDR3 loop spans 15 amino acids. CDR3 protein: CASGSPKDRATEAFF. Here the CDR3 DNA reads TGTGCTAGTGGTTCCCCAAAAGACAGGGCCACTGAAGCTTTCTTT.

The CDR3 DNA reads as TGTGCCAGCAGTTTAAGGGACGGTTCCTACGAGCAGTACTTC. Its translation: CASSLRDGSYEQYF. The rearrangement joins TRBV27 to TRBJ2-7; D tentatively fits TRBD1 or TRBD2 (5 bases each). This CDR3 is 14 amino acids long. From germline, CDR1 is MNHEY and CDR2 SMNVEV (reference sequence). The germline V and J ends were trimmed by 2 bases and 1 base, with 9 bases remaining between them.

The genes are TRBV3-1 (or the pseudogene TRBV3-2) and TRBJ2-6, with no clear D. The length of the CDR3 is 15 residues. Germline CDR1 LGHDT, CDR2 YNNKEL (reference sequence). The ends were cut back, 4 bases at V and 4 bases at J, with 11 bases in the middle. CDR3 loop: CASSPAPGGANVLTF. DNA for the CDR3: TGTGCCAGCAGCCCCGCACCTGGAGGGGCCAACGTCCTGACTTTC.

There are a few counts of this clone. The chain recombines TRBV5-6 with TRBJ2-5, with 7 bases aligning to TRBD2. This CDR3 has 16 residues. V shed 5 bases and J 2 bases; nucleotides not matched to a gene: 12. Per the germline V gene, CDR1 is SGHDT and CDR2 is YYEEEE. The CDR3 region has the DNA TGTGCCAGCAGGGGAGGGACCCAACTGCAGCAAGAGACCCAGTACTTC. Translation gives CASRGGTQLQQETQYF. Combining the CDR3 with reference TRBV5-6 and TRBJ2-5 gives the whole variable domain DAGVTQSPTHLIKTRGQQVTLRCSPKSGHDTVSWYQQALGQGPQFIFQYYEEEERQRGNFPDRFSGHQFPNYSSELNVNALLLGDSALYLCASRGGTQLQQETQYFGPGTRLLVL.

V gene TRBV15 combines with J gene TRBJ2-1; 8 positions agree with TRBD2. CDR3 length equals 13 residues. The J segment lost 10 bases and the V segment lost 1 base, leaving 3 bases of the junction unmatched. Germline values: CDR1 LNHNV, CDR2 YYDKDF (reference sequence). In DNA, the CDR3 is TGTGCCACCAGCAGAGGGGCTAGCGGGGAGCAGTTCTTC. Translating it yields CATSRGASGEQFF.

The chain links TRBV9 to TRBJ1-4; D not certain. Germline V lookup: CDR1 SGDLS, CDR2 YYNGEE. There are 12 residues in the CDR3. The V end was cut by 0 bases, the J end by 6 bases, with 3 bases between. The CDR3 reads CASSVDDEKLFF. CDR3 bases: TGTGCCAGCAGCGTAGACGATGAAAAACTGTTTTTT.

The rearrangement links TRBV6-5 to TRBJ2-5, with D hard to call. Germline V gene sequence: CDR1 MNHEY, CDR2 SVGAGI. Trimming removed 8 bases from V and 3 bases from J, with 16 bases in between. This CDR3 spans 14 amino acids. The CDR3 DNA reads TGTGCCAGCGGGATAGGGTTGGGTAAAGAGACCCAGTACTTC. Protein product: CASGIGLGKETQYF.

This clone appeared once. V is TRBV19 and J is TRBJ1-6; D is uncertain. Germline loops: CDR1 LNHDA, CDR2 SQIVND (reference sequence). The CDR3 sequence is 12 residues long. Trimming removed 5 bases at V and 9 bases at J, with 8 bases between. The CDR3 DNA sequence: TGTGCCAGTAGTGCTCGGCGTTCACCCCTCCACTTT. This sequence encodes CASSARRSPLHF.

The chain has TRBV28 and TRBJ2-5; a possible D gene is TRBD1 (5 bases). The V gene lost 6 bases and the J gene lost 1 base, with 9 bases spanning the gap. Looked up from germline, CDR1 is MDHEN and CDR2 is SYDVKM. The CDR3 runs to 13 residues. For the CDR3, the DNA is TGTGCCAGCAGGAAGGGGTTCCAAGAGACCCAGTACTTC. This codes for CASRKGFQETQYF.

V and J are TRBV6-2 or TRBV6-3 and TRBJ1-1; no clear D. This CDR3 is built from 12 residues. The germline V and J ends were trimmed by 2 bases and 1 base, with 2 bases remaining between them. Germline V CDR1 and CDR2: MNHEY, SVGEGT. The CDR3 DNA reads as TGTGCCAGCAGTTACCCGAACACTGAAGCTTTCTTT. It encodes CASSYPNTEAFF.

This clone turned up a few times. The rearrangement uses TRBV7-9 and TRBJ2-5; no clear D gene. Germline V gene sequence: CDR1 SEHNR, CDR2 FQNEAQ (reference sequence). This CDR3 has 13 amino acids. V was pared by 1 base and J by 4 bases, with 7 bases between. CDR3 sequence: CASSLDVGETQYF. In nucleotides, the CDR3 is TGTGCCAGCAGCTTAGACGTCGGAGAGACCCAGTACTTC.

The chain is built from TRBV19 and TRBJ2-1, with 8 nucleotides matching TRBD1. The CDR3 contains 15 residues. Germline trimming cut 3 bases from V and 10 bases from J; bases unmatched to any gene: 11. Looked up from germline, CDR1 is LNHDA and CDR2 is SQIVND (reference sequence). The CDR3 region is CASSMPGQAELEQFF. In DNA form, the CDR3 reads TGTGCCAGTAGTATGCCGGGACAGGCGGAATTGGAGCAGTTCTTC.

The chain uses TRBV3-1 (or the pseudogene TRBV3-2) and TRBJ1-1; TRBD1 aligns across 7 bases. Germline loops: CDR1 LGHDT, CDR2 YNNKEL (reference sequence). The CDR3 length is 13 residues. V lost 0 bases, J lost 10 bases, and 5 bases stayed unmatched. CDR3: CASSQESPGGAFF. The CDR3 coding sequence is TGTGCCAGCAGCCAAGAAAGCCCAGGGGGAGCTTTCTTT.

This clone occurred a few times. J is TRBJ1-5 and V is TRBV6-5; the D is unclear. Germline V gives CDR1 MNHEY, CDR2 SVGAGI. The V end lost 6 bases, the J end lost 3 bases, and 9 bases lay between the germline ends. This CDR3 region has 13 residues. The DNA of the CDR3 is TGTGCCAGCAGCTTTGATACCAATCAGCCCCAGCATTTT. Translation gives CASSFDTNQPQHF.

V is TRBV18 and J is TRBJ1-1; 7 nucleotides agree with TRBD1. The CDR3 consists of 16 residues. From germline, CDR1 is KGHSH and CDR2 LQKENI. Trimming removed 3 bases from V and 1 base from J; junction bases left unmatched: 8. The chain's CDR3 is CASSPVTGITNTEAFF. The CDR3 DNA reads TGTGCCAGCTCACCCGTGACAGGGATCACGAACACTGAAGCTTTCTTT.

The chain recombines TRBV3-1 (or the pseudogene TRBV3-2) with TRBJ1-1, with D maybe TRBD1 (5 bases). Trimming removed 3 bases at V and 0 bases at J, with 11 bases between. The CDR3 runs to 15 residues. Germline assignment: CDR1 LGHDT and CDR2 YNNKEL (reference sequence). The CDR3 region is CASSQHRSLNTEAFF. As DNA, the CDR3 is TGTGCCAGCAGCCAGCACAGGAGTTTGAACACTGAAGCTTTCTTT.

The rearrangement joins TRBV28 to TRBJ2-1; 9 bases align to TRBD2. V lost 6 bases to trimming and J lost 7 bases; unmatched junction nucleotides: 13. CDR3 length equals 16 residues. In germline, CDR1 is MDHEN, CDR2 SYDVKM. Written as DNA, the CDR3 is TGTGCCAGCAGACCAATTAGCGGGAGTGGTTTGAATGAGCAGTTCTTC. The encoded protein is CASRPISGSGLNEQFF.

The chain links TRBV9 to TRBJ2-2; 8 positions match TRBD2. Germline V CDR1 and CDR2: SGDLS, YYNGEE. The CDR3 is 18 amino acids. With V trimmed by 1 base and J by 5 bases, 13 bases remained unmatched. As DNA, the CDR3 is TGTGCCAGCAGCGTAACCACTAGCGGACCACGAGGGACCGGGGAGCTGTTTTTT. Translating it yields CASSVTTSGPRGTGELFF.

The chain is built from TRBV19 and TRBJ2-5; TRBD2 is a possible D gene (5 bases). In germline, CDR1 is LNHDA, CDR2 SQIVND (reference sequence). The CDR3 sequence is 14 residues long. V was clipped by 5 bases and J by 0 bases, with 10 bases between them. The CDR3 bases are TGTGCCAGTAGTCCCCGAGGGAACCAAGAGACCCAGTACTTC. Its protein product is CASSPRGNQETQYF.